These 24 T cell receptor beta chains were all obtained from the same sample, sequenced in a study of CD8+CD57+ T cells in acquired aplastic anemia. Before being chosen for sequencing, patients had shown CD8+CD57+ cell expansion by flow cytometry. For CDR3 and TCR beta VDJ profiling, genomic DNA was the template used. TCRdb itself ran the reads through MiXCR, one entry per CDR3 protein. Among about 200,000 distinct CDR3 sequences listed, approximately 65% were seen once. The sequenced material came from sorted CD4+, CD8+, or CD8+CD57+ T cells (not recorded which) from PBMCs. These receptor sequences come from a human donor with aplastic anemia.

The chain uses TRBV10-3 and TRBJ2-7, with 11 bases matching TRBD2. The V segment lost 8 bases and the J segment 6 bases; nucleotides outside the gene matches: 9. The CDR3 covers 14 residues. Germline lookup yields CDR1 ENHRY and CDR2 SYGVKD. The CDR3 loop is CAIRLGTSGGEQYF. The CDR3 nucleotides are TGTGCCATCCGACTCGGGACTAGCGGCGGCGAGCAGTACTTC.

This clonotype has only a few counts. The chain uses TRBV10-3 and TRBJ2-7, with TRBD2 matching 7 bases. The ends lost 6 bases at V and 6 bases at J; junction bases unmatched: 8. CDR1 is ENHRY, CDR2 SYGVKD, per germline. The CDR3 is 13 residues long. Here the CDR3 DNA reads TGTGCCATCAGCGACAGCGGGGCGATCGAGCAGTACTTC. Translation gives CAISDSGAIEQYF.

This clonotype was picked up a small number of times. This rearrangement joins TRBV24-1 to TRBJ2-1; 7 positions agree with TRBD1. CDR1 is KGHDR, CDR2 SFDVKD, per germline. The trim removed 9 bases at V and 0 bases at J, leaving 4 bases unmatched. The length of the CDR3 is 14 residues. CDR3 amino acids: CATSGQPSYNEQFF. The DNA of the CDR3 is TGTGCCACCTCGGGACAGCCCTCCTACAATGAGCAGTTCTTC.

This clonotype turned up a few times. One base away lies a much larger clone, so this may be a sequencing read error. This chain joins TRBV14 and TRBJ2-1; D not certain. Germline V lookup: CDR1 SGHDN, CDR2 FVKESK. The ends were cut back, 1 base at V and 8 bases at J, with 12 bases in the middle. The CDR3 consists of 14 residues. The CDR3 loop is CASSQVRRLDEQFF. The DNA for the CDR3 is TGTGCCAGCAGCCAAGTACGGCGGCTGGATGAGCAGTTCTTC.

The chain uses TRBV6-5 and TRBJ2-3; no clear D. This CDR3 has 13 amino acids. Deletions cut 7 bases from V and 5 bases from J, with 13 bases between. CDR1 and CDR2 from the germline V gene are MNHEY and SVGAGI. CDR3 nucleotides: TGTGCCAGCACACCCCCGGCGCGAGATACGCAGTATTTT. Protein sequence: CASTPPARDTQYF.

J is TRBJ1-1 and V is TRBV5-1; perhaps TRBD1 as D (6 bases). This CDR3 region has 13 residues. With 3 bases removed from V and 6 bases from J, the gap between germline ends came to 12 bases. Looked up from germline, CDR1 is SGHRS and CDR2 is YFSETQ. The CDR3 here is CASSYPGQPEAFF. As DNA, the CDR3 is TGCGCCAGCAGCTACCCTGGACAGCCTGAAGCTTTCTTT.

J is TRBJ1-5 and V is TRBV24-1, with D unclear. Germline V gene sequence: CDR1 KGHDR, CDR2 SFDVKD. The CDR3 sequence is 13 residues long. Trimming removed 7 bases from V and 6 bases from J, with 12 bases in between. CDR3 nucleotides: TGTGCCACCAGCGCCAGGACGAGTCAGCCCCAGCATTTT. It yields the protein CATSARTSQPQHF.

This clonotype showed up many times. The chain is built from TRBV24-1 and TRBJ2-5, with unresolved D. Germline V gene sequence: CDR1 KGHDR, CDR2 SFDVKD. The CDR3 is made up of 11 amino acids. Trimming stripped 0 bases from V and 6 bases from J, with 1 base between. The CDR3: CATSDLKTQYF. CDR3 bases: TGTGCCACCAGTGATTTGAAGACCCAGTACTTC.

CDR3 coding DNA: TGTGCCAGCAGCCTCCCCCTGACAGATGAGCAGTTCTTC. Its translation is CASSLPLTDEQFF. The V gene is TRBV7-9, the J gene TRBJ2-1; D is perhaps TRBD1 (5 bases). CDR3 length equals 13 residues. The V and J ends lost 5 bases and 8 bases respectively, with 13 bases between them. Per the germline V gene, CDR1 is SEHNR and CDR2 is FQNEAQ (reference sequence).

This clonotype was picked up a small number of times. The CDR3 region has the DNA TGTGCCAGCAGCTTAGTCGGGGGTTACAATGAGCAGTTCTTC. It is translated as CASSLVGGYNEQFF. The J gene is TRBJ2-1, the V gene TRBV7-2; tentative D call: TRBD2 (6 bases). Looked up from germline, CDR1 is SGHTA and CDR2 is FQGNSA. The CDR3 is 14 amino acids. V lost 1 base, J lost 4 bases, and 8 bases lay in between.

This chain connects TRBV11-2 to TRBJ2-1; 7 positions agree with TRBD2. V shed 6 bases, J shed 3 bases, and the junction held 8 bases outside the gene matches. The CDR3 spans 15 residues. Germline loops: CDR1 SGHAT, CDR2 FQNNGV. CDR3 protein: CASSRGSIDYNEQFF. CDR3 DNA sequence: TGTGCCAGCAGTCGCGGGAGTATAGACTACAATGAGCAGTTCTTC.

This clonotype was seen a few times. This sequence joins TRBV10-3 and TRBJ2-7; TRBD2 is a possible D gene (5 bases). The CDR3 sequence is 13 residues long. Trimming took 3 bases from V and 4 from J, leaving 10 bases between them. Germline V gene sequence: CDR1 ENHRY, CDR2 SYGVKD. CDR3 in DNA: TGTGCCATCAGTGAACGGGGTCCATACGAGCAGTACTTC. Translating it yields CAISERGPYEQYF.

This clonotype has ten or more counts. An end of the junction does not agree with germline; a read error may underlie this. The V gene is TRBV7-2, the J gene TRBJ2-7; 8 bases fit TRBD1. Germline CDR1 SGHTA, CDR2 FQGNSA. This CDR3 contains 14 residues. As DNA, the CDR3 is TGTGCCAGCAGTTTAGGGACAGGCTCCTACGAGCAGTACTTC. Translating it yields CASSLGTGSYEQYF.

This clonotype came up many times. This rearrangement joins TRBV6-5 to TRBJ1-5; 9 bases match TRBD1. The CDR3 extends over 12 amino acids. The J segment lost 16 bases and the V segment lost 7 bases, leaving 11 bases of the junction unmatched. Per the germline V gene, CDR1 is MNHEY and CDR2 is SVGAGI. The CDR3 DNA reads TGTGCCAGCACCAACGGGGGGGACAGGGTACATTTT. Residues: CASTNGGDRVHF.

This clonotype was observed a few times. V gene TRBV20-1 combines with J gene TRBJ2-7; tentatively, D is TRBD2 (5 bases). Deletions cut 3 bases from V and 0 bases from J, with 6 bases between. This CDR3 spans 12 amino acids. Germline-derived CDR1 and CDR2 are DFQATT and SNEGSKA (reference sequence). Here the CDR3 reads CSASEGSYEQYF. The CDR3 nucleotides read TGCAGTGCTAGCGAGGGCTCCTACGAGCAGTACTTC.

As to this clonotype: It is unclear where the CDR3 begins or ends on the DNA, so no DNA is shown, and the CDR3 is as TCRdb lists it. The chain combines TRBV12-3 or TRBV12-4 with TRBJ2-2; the table assigns TRBD1, which was not confirmed against the DNA. The CDR3 contains 20 residues when both ends are counted. CDR3 sequence reads: CASSSIGTGNYEQYFGELFF.

The chain links TRBV19 to TRBJ2-7; no reliable D call. Germline-derived CDR1 and CDR2 are LNHDA and SQIVND (reference sequence). This CDR3 contains 13 residues. V lost 3 bases to trimming and J lost 0 bases, with 6 bases between them. CDR3 residues: CASSIGLSYEQYF. The CDR3 DNA follows: TGTGCCAGTAGTATCGGGCTCTCCTACGAGCAGTACTTC.

The CDR3 is CSGETGSWLDTQYF. The DNA of the CDR3 is TGCAGCGGCGAGACAGGGTCTTGGTTGGATACGCAGTATTTT. The chain links TRBV29-1 to TRBJ2-3; 7 bases agree with TRBD1. Germline lookup yields CDR1 SQVTM and CDR2 ANQGSEA. V trimming: 7 bases; J trimming: 6 bases; junction bases outside the gene matches: 13. The CDR3 covers 14 residues.

The V and J genes are TRBV24-1 and TRBJ2-3; D unresolved. Trimming shortened V by 4 bases and J by 2 bases, and 12 bases separated the two germline ends. The CDR3 has 15 amino acids. The V gene's germline CDR1 is KGHDR and CDR2 SFDVKD. In nucleotides, the CDR3 is TGTGCCACCAGTGAGAGGCTTGGGGACACAGATACGCAGTATTTT. Residues: CATSERLGDTDTQYF.

The chain recombines TRBV29-1 with TRBJ2-5; the D is unclear. The CDR3 consists of 11 residues. Germline V gene data show CDR1 as SQVTM and CDR2 as ANQGSEA. Trimming stripped 8 bases from V and 2 bases from J, with 9 bases between. DNA for the CDR3: TGCAGCTCTAGGGTACAAGAGACCCAGTACTTC. Encoded protein: CSSRVQETQYF.

This chain links TRBV24-1 with TRBJ2-1; no clear D. V was shortened by 5 bases and J by 1 base, with 5 bases between the two germline ends. CDR3 length equals 13 residues. Germline CDR1 is KGHDR and CDR2 is SFDVKD. As DNA, the CDR3 is TGTGCCACCAGTGGGGGTTCCTACAATGAGCAGTTCTTC. Translated, it gives CATSGGSYNEQFF.

This clonotype has just a few counts. The chain recombines TRBV29-1 with TRBJ1-1; D unclear. The V end was cut by 4 bases, the J end by 2 bases, with 11 bases between. Germline CDR1 is SQVTM and CDR2 is ANQGSEA. The CDR3 has 13 amino acids. CDR3 DNA: TGCAGCGTTGTAAGGCAGCATAACACTGAAGCTTTCTTT. Encoded protein: CSVVRQHNTEAFF. Based on the CDR3 plus reference TRBV29-1 and TRBJ1-1, the full variable domain is SAVISQKPSRDICQRGTSLTIQCQVDSQVTMMFWYRQQPGQSLTLIATANQGSEATYESGFVIDKFPISRPNLTFSTLTVSNMSPEDSSIYLCSVVRQHNTEAFFGQGTRLTVV.

This clonotype appeared a few times. This chain connects TRBV20-1 to TRBJ2-1, with D hard to call. CDR1 is DFQATT and CDR2 is SNEGSKA in the germline V gene (reference sequence). This CDR3 comprises 10 residues. Trimming cost V 4 bases and J 10 bases, with 8 bases left between them. This CDR3 reads CSANWREQFF. In nucleotides, the CDR3 is TGCAGTGCTAATTGGCGGGAGCAGTTCTTC.

The chain uses TRBV2 and TRBJ1-5; possibly TRBD1 for D (5 bases). The CDR3 is made up of 15 amino acids. Germline-derived CDR1 and CDR2 are SNHLY and FYNNEI. The V end was cut by 11 bases, the J end by 4 bases, with 21 bases between. CDR3 coding DNA: TGTGCCGGCACGGGGCCCCAGGGTGAAAATCAGCCCCAGCATTTT. This translates into CAGTGPQGENQPQHF. Full variable domain (rest looked up from reference TRBV2 and TRBJ1-5): EPEVTQTPSHQVTQMGQEVILRCVPISNHLYFYWYRQILGQKVEFLVSFYNNEISEKSEIFDDQFSVERPDGSNFTLKIRSTKLEDSAMYFCAGTGPQGENQPQHFGDGTRLSIL.